This T cell receptor beta chain was observed in a study of patients with pleural tuberculosis (dated by TCRdb to 2013 to 2014). Data came from an Illumina Genome Analyzer IIx. The public sequencing data were trimmed at Q25 with fastp and processed into clonotypes with MiXCR by TCRdb, which kept only in-frame beta chains. Rows merge per CDR3 protein into single entries with the most common DNA and genes. The sample profile shows 25,000 to 30,000 distinct CDR3 sequences; 15% to 20% of them were found once. 3.5% of the sample belongs to the ten largest clones. The CDR3, cysteine through phenylalanine, is 15 amino acids long. Just CDR3 DNA is preserved here, 45 bases in frame from base 1. The germline V gene encodes CDR1 SNHLY and CDR2 FYNNEI. V lost 8 bases and J lost 4 bases, and the count of bases not matched to a germline gene is 7. This clonotype was counted many times. Its antigen remains unidentified. Base qualities are missing; no much larger clone stands one base away.

Source material: peripheral blood. The V and J segments used are TRBV2 and TRBJ2-1, with TRBD1 identical over 11 junction bases. The clonotype comes from a human donor with pleural tuberculosis. CDR3 sequence: CASLPGQGGYNEQFF. The DNA is TGTGCCAGCCTCCCGGGACAGGGGGGTTACAATGAGCAGTTCTTC.